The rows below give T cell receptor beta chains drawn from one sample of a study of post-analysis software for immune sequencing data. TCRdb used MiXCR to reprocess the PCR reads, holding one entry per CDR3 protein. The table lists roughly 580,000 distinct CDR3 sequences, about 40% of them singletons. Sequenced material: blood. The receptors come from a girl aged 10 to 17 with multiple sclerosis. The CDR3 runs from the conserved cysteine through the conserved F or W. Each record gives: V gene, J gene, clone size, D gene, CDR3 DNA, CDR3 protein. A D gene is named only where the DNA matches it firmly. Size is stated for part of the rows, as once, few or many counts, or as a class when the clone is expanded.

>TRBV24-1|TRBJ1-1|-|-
TGTGCCACCAGTGATTTGCAGGGCCCGGGGGGCACTGAAGCTTTCTTT
CATSDLQGPGGTEAFF
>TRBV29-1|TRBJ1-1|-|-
TGCAGCGTTGATGATTTCACTGAAGCTTTCTTT
CSVDDFTEAFF
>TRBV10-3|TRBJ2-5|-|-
TGTGCCATCAGTGTCCTCGACGGGACGTACTTC
CAISVLDGTYF
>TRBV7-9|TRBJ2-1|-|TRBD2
TGTGCCGTAGCGGGGGCGGGGGGCTCCTACAATGAGCAGTTCTTC
CAVAGAGGSYNEQFF
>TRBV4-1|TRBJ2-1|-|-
TGCGCCAGCAGCCAGGCCTCTCAGGACAATGAGCAGTTCTTC
CASSQASQDNEQFF
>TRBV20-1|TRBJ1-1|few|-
TGCAGTGCTCTCCTCACGGGGGGAGGAACTGAAGCTTTCTTT
CSALLTGGGTEAFF
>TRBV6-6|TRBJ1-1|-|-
TGTGCCAGCAGAGGACAGACCCTCATGAACACTGAAGCTTTCTTT
CASRGQTLMNTEAFF
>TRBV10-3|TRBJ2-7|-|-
TGTGCCATCAGTGATGACGCGGCTTTTCACAATGAGCAGTACTTC
CAISDDAAFHNEQYF
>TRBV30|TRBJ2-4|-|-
TGTGCCTGGAGTCCAGGGGTTTGGGACATTCAGTACTTC
CAWSPGVWDIQYF
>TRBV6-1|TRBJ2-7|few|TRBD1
TGTGCCAGCAGTGGACAGGGGGCGGATTACGAGCAGTACTTC
CASSGQGADYEQYF
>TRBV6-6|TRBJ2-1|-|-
TGTGCCAGCCTGACCTGGGGGGGGCAGAATGAGCAGTTCTTC
CASLTWGGQNEQFF
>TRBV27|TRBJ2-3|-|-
TGTGCCAGCAGTTTATCGACAGGAGGGGATACGCAGTATTTT
CASSLSTGGDTQYF
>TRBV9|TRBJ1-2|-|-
TGTGCCAGCAGCGTAGTACAGTATGGCTACACCTTC
CASSVVQYGYTF
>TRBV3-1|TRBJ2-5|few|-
TGTGCCAGCAGCGTCACATGGGAGACCCAGTACTTC
CASSVTWETQYF
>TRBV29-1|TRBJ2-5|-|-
TGCAGCGTCAGACAGCGAACGGAGACCCAGTACTTC
CSVRQRTETQYF
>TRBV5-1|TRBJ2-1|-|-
TGCGCCAGCAGAGAAGACTACGAGCAGTTCTTC
CASREDYEQFF
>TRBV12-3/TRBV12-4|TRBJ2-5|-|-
TGTGCCAGCAGTTCACGGACGACGGGAAAGACCCAGTACTTC
CASSSRTTGKTQYF
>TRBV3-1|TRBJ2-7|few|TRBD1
TGTGCCAGCAGCCTGGGGACAGGGGGAATCTACGAGCAGTACTTC
CASSLGTGGIYEQYF
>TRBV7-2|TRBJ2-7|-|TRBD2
TGTGCCAGCAGCCCCCCACCGGGACTAGCTCTTTACGAGCAGTACTTC
CASSPPPGLALYEQYF
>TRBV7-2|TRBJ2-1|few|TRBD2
TGTGCCAGCAGCTTAGGCGGGGGGGCTAAGAATGAGCAGTTCTTC
CASSLGGGAKNEQFF
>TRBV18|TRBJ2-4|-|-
TGTGCCAGCTCACCCGTGACAGTGACGGACATTCAGTACTTC
CASSPVTVTDIQYF